The clone carrying this TCR beta chain was seen more than once but under ten times. Its antigen is unidentified. The Oncomine TCR Beta short-read assay sequenced DNA from cultured CD4+ T cells. TCRdb itself ran the PCR reads through MiXCR, one entry per CDR3 protein. The table records approximately 10,000 distinct CDR3 sequences, around half of them present only once. The record originates from a study of vaccination and CD4 T cells after COVID-19. Study background: The convalescent group had six males, four females, seven Caucasians, two Asians, one multiracial. Investigators took post-vaccine samples a median approximately 73 days after dose two, within a range of 14 to 241. The stimulus for the cells was overlapping spike peptides derived from SARS-CoV-2, HCoV-NL63, HCoV-OC43 and HCoV-229E. Each participant was administered two doses of a vaccine, which was either BNT162b2 or mRNA-1273.

Germline assignment: CDR1 SGHTA and CDR2 FQGNSA. The CDR3 contains 13 residues. Trimming took off 8 bases at V and 7 bases at J, with 17 bases between the two ends. Treatment meaning: approximately 9-day PBMC culture with coronavirus spike peptide pools or control peptides (ViraFEST assay). This TCR was recovered from a human donor who had recovered from COVID-19. The V gene is TRBV7-2, the J gene TRBJ1-2, with TRBD1 as a possible D gene (5 bases). Sequencing was done on a sample of CD4+ T cells from blood, cultured in vitro. CDR3 coding DNA: TGTGCCAGCCTAGGAGGGGCAGAGGCTGGCTACACCTTC. Translating it yields CASLGGAEAGYTF.